Sequencing of this T cell receptor beta chain was carried out in a study of somatic mutations in cytotoxic T cells in rheumatoid arthritis. Study conclusions and caveats: Of the expanded CD8+ clones, the antigen targets were not known. Of around 60 patients, several had a largest CD8+ clone that exceeded 20% of CD8+ cells. In rheumatoid arthritis patients, unlike healthy controls, CD8+ clonality rose with age.

The CDR3 covers 14 residues. Germline V gives CDR1 MNHNS, CDR2 SASEGT. V dropped 5 bases and J dropped 9 bases, with 17 bases sitting between them. Data came from immunoSEQ multiplex PCR; TCRdb stores just in-frame clones and leaves some out. The sample shows about 25,000 clones, around 80% of them seen only once. This clone was counted once. Antigen specificity is unknown. V gene TRBV6-1 combines with J gene TRBJ2-1; D gene ambiguous. This TCR was recovered from a man aged 50 to 60 in good health. Material: CD8+ T cells sorted from blood. The CDR3 nucleotides read TGTGCCAGCAGTCTCCGGGCCCCTTGGAGTGAGCAGTTCTTC. Its translation is CASSLRAPWSEQFF.